Listed below are T cell receptor beta chains from one sample, sequenced in a study of cytomegalovirus exposure and HLA in healthy donors. The method was immunoSEQ multiplex PCR; TCRdb's version includes in-frame clones alone and lacks a portion of them. The sample holds about 100,000 clones, around 80% seen once. Material for sequencing was PBMCs. The receptors come from a female donor in good health and CMV-seropositive. The CDR3 runs from the conserved cysteine through the conserved F or W. The D gene is left open where the match is weak. Expanded clones are given a class, and other clones once, few, many or no size at all.

clone_size	v_call	d_call	j_call	cdr3_nt	cdr3_aa
.	TRBV7-9	.	TRBJ2-4	TGTTCCAGCAGCTTAGAGAAGGCGGAAAAAAACATTCAGTACTTC	CSSSLEKAEKNIQYF
.	TRBV19	.	TRBJ1-4	TGTGCCAGTAGTATGCGGGGTTGGGGTGAAAAACTGTTTTTT	CASSMRGWGEKLFF
.	TRBV5-4	.	TRBJ2-7	TGTGCCAGCAGCTTGGGACAGTCCCCCTACGAGCAGTACTTC	CASSLGQSPYEQYF
.	TRBV4-1	.	TRBJ2-5	TGCGCCAGCAGCCAGGGCAGCCTGGAGACCCAGTACTTC	CASSQGSLETQYF
.	TRBV5-1	.	TRBJ1-1	TGCGCCAGCAGCTTGGCCGGGCGGGTGAACACTGAAGCTTTCTTT	CASSLAGRVNTEAFF
.	TRBV11-2	.	TRBJ2-1	TGTGCCAGCAGCTTCGGGGACTGGCACAGCTCCTACAATGAGCAGTTCTTC	CASSFGDWHSSYNEQFF
few	TRBV29-1	TRBD1	TRBJ1-1	TGCAGCGTTGGGACAGGGGGAGCTTTCTTT	CSVGTGGAFF
.	TRBV19	TRBD2	TRBJ2-7	TGTGCCAGTAGTATTTCCGGGGCTAGCGGGACATACGAGCAGTACTTC	CASSISGASGTYEQYF
.	TRBV30	.	TRBJ2-2	TGTGCCTGGAGGGCGCAGGGCAACGGGGAGCTGTTTTTT	CAWRAQGNGELFF
.	TRBV11-3	TRBD2	TRBJ2-1	TGTGCCAGCACCACTACTAGCGGACCTTACAATGAGCAGTTCTTC	CASTTTSGPYNEQFF
few	TRBV5-1	.	TRBJ1-5	TGCGCCAGCAGCCGGACAGACTCTAGCAATCAGCCCCAGCATTTT	CASSRTDSSNQPQHF
.	TRBV5-8	TRBD1	TRBJ2-7	TGTGCCAGCAACCCTGGACAGGGCGTCCACGAGCAGTACTTC	CASNPGQGVHEQYF
.	TRBV19	.	TRBJ2-7	TGTGCCAGTAGTCCCAGGGTAGGGGGTTACGAGCAGTACTTC	CASSPRVGGYEQYF
.	TRBV9	.	TRBJ1-1	TGTGCCAGCAGCGCACCGCGGAGGGGAACTGAAGCTTTCTTT	CASSAPRRGTEAFF
.	TRBV11-2	.	TRBJ2-5	TGTGCCAGCAGCTTAGATCTCGGGGGTGTAAGGGTGAGGCAGTACTTC	CASSLDLGGVRVRQYF
.	TRBV7-9	TRBD2	TRBJ2-2	TGTGCCAGCAGCTTCAGCGGGAGAGCAGACGGGGAGCTGTTTTTT	CASSFSGRADGELFF
.	TRBV5-1	.	TRBJ1-2	TGCGCCAGCAGCTTGGCCGTCGGGGGCTATGGCTACACCTTC	CASSLAVGGYGYTF
.	TRBV4-3	TRBD1	TRBJ1-3	TGCGCCAGCAGCCAAGCCGGACAGGGCTACGGAAACACCATATATTTT	CASSQAGQGYGNTIYF
few	TRBV6-4	TRBD1	TRBJ1-1	TGTGCCAGCCACCCGACAGGGTGGGGGAACACTGAAGCTTTCTTT	CASHPTGWGNTEAFF
.	TRBV6-5	TRBD1	TRBJ1-5	TGTGCCAGCAGTAGACCAGGGGGAGGCAATCAGCCCCAGCATTTT	CASSRPGGGNQPQHF
.	TRBV30	.	TRBJ1-2	TGTGCCGCCAAAACTACAGGGTCGGAGGGCTACACCTTC	CAAKTTGSEGYTF
.	TRBV30	.	TRBJ1-4	TGTGCCTGGAGTGTAAAGGGGTCGATTGGGGAAAAACTGTTTTTT	CAWSVKGSIGEKLFF
.	TRBV18	.	TRBJ1-6	TGTGCCAGCTCACCGAAGACAGAGCTATCACCCCTCCACTTT	CASSPKTELSPLHF
once	TRBV13	.	TRBJ2-3	TGTGCCAGCAGCGGTGACTCACCCACAGATACGCAGTATTTT	CASSGDSPTDTQYF
.	TRBV4-1	TRBD1	TRBJ2-3	TGCGCCAGCAGCCAGGCCGGGACAGGGTTGGATACGCAGTATTTT	CASSQAGTGLDTQYF
.	TRBV7-6	TRBD2	TRBJ2-3	TGTGCCAGCAGCTTGACTAGCGGGGGCCCAGATACGCAGTATTTT	CASSLTSGGPDTQYF
.	TRBV9	TRBD1	TRBJ1-3	TGTGCCAGCAGCGCCCAGGGGGCTGGAAACACCATATATTTT	CASSAQGAGNTIYF
once	TRBV7-2	TRBD1	TRBJ1-4	TGTGCCAGCAGCTTAGCCGCCGGGACAGGGAGTATTGTAAAACTGTTTTTT	CASSLAAGTGSIVKLFF
few	TRBV10-3	.	TRBJ2-7	TGTGCCATCAGTGTCCTCAGGGGCGATGAGTACGAGCAGTACTTC	CAISVLRGDEYEQYF